These 28 T cell receptor beta chains were all obtained from the same sample, sequenced in a study of T-cell reconstitution after alpha-beta-depleted transplantation in children. Preparation of the TCRbeta library was carried out with unique molecular identifiers. From the PCR reads, TCRdb called clonotypes with MiXCR, one entry per CDR3 protein. The table has approximately 6,000 distinct CDR3 sequences, around 16% seen once; the top ten hold about 12%. This specimen was PBMCs, mostly from graft donor cells, taken 60 days after TCRalphabeta/CD19-depleted stem cell transplant. The receptors were sampled from a male patient under 18 who had a stem cell transplant for acute myeloid leukemia, so the T cells may come from the graft donor.

Sample share makes this clonotype medium-sized. V gene TRBV5-1 combines with J gene TRBJ2-2; D unclear. V lost 5 bases and J 4 bases, leaving 12 bases between the germline ends. CDR1 SGHRS and CDR2 YFSETQ come from the germline V gene. This CDR3 is 14 amino acids long. The CDR3 bases are TGCGCCAGCAGACTTGAGCCGAGCACCGGGGAGCTGTTTTTT. This encodes CASRLEPSTGELFF.

The V gene is TRBV19, the J gene TRBJ1-2; D not resolved. Germline-derived CDR1 and CDR2 are LNHDA and SQIVND (reference sequence). With 3 bases removed from V and 4 bases from J, the gap between germline ends came to 9 bases. There are 13 residues in the CDR3. In DNA form, the CDR3 reads TGTGCCAGTAGTATGGATCGGACCTATGGCTACACCTTC. This codes for CASSMDRTYGYTF. The whole variable domain, remainder taken from reference TRBV19 and TRBJ1-2, is DGGITQSPKYLFRKEGQNVTLSCEQNLNHDAMYWYRQDPGQGLRLIYYSQIVNDFQKGDIAEGYSVSREKKESFPLTVTSAQKNPTAFYLCASSMDRTYGYTFGSGTRLTVV.

This clonotype is labeled as medium-sized. V and J are TRBV7-2 and TRBJ2-7; D gene uncertain. V lost 5 bases and J 6 bases, leaving 17 bases between the germline ends. CDR3 length: 14 residues. In germline, CDR1 is SGHTA, CDR2 FQGNSA. CDR3: CASSPAPPWGEQYF. As DNA, the CDR3 is TGTGCCAGCAGCCCTGCACCTCCATGGGGCGAGCAGTACTTC.

This clonotype was seen a few times. This chain connects TRBV7-2 to TRBJ2-3, with 7 bases lining up with TRBD2. Germline V gene data show CDR1 as SGHTA and CDR2 as FQGNSA. V shed 0 bases and J 4 bases; nucleotides not matched to a gene: 7. This CDR3 spans 16 amino acids. The CDR3 sequence is CASSLALGGGADTQYF. Here the CDR3 DNA reads TGTGCCAGCAGCTTAGCGCTCGGGGGAGGGGCAGATACGCAGTATTTT.

This rearrangement joins TRBV20-1 to TRBJ1-5; 7 bases map to TRBD1. From germline, CDR1 is DFQATT and CDR2 SNEGSKA (reference sequence). The CDR3 runs 15 residues. The trim removed 6 bases at V and 4 bases at J, leaving 12 bases unmatched. DNA for the CDR3: TGCAGTGCAGGGGGTGGAGGGGGCGGGAATCAGCCCCAGCATTTT. Amino acids: CSAGGGGGGNQPQHF.

This chain connects TRBV19 to TRBJ2-7; 7 positions agree with TRBD1. Germline-derived CDR1 and CDR2 are LNHDA and SQIVND (reference sequence). The ends lost 1 base at V and 2 bases at J; junction bases unmatched: 5. This CDR3 spans 15 amino acids. The CDR3 bases are TGTGCCAGTAGTATAGTCCGACAGGGAGCCTACGAGCAGTACTTC. This codes for CASSIVRQGAYEQYF.

This clonotype is medium-sized by share. Here the CDR3 DNA reads TGCAGTGCTAGAGAAGGCGGGAACACCGGGGAGCTGTTTTTT. Encoded protein: CSAREGGNTGELFF. The V call is TRBV20-1, the J call TRBJ2-2; D unresolved. This CDR3 has 14 residues. The V and J ends lost 0 bases and 1 base respectively, with 6 bases between them. Germline loops: CDR1 DFQATT, CDR2 SNEGSKA (reference sequence).

This clonotype is medium-sized within its sample. The rearrangement joins TRBV29-1 to TRBJ2-7; D is unclear. V lost 6 bases, J lost 1 base, and 7 bases lay in between. The CDR3 has 11 amino acids. Germline V gene lookup returns CDR1 SQVTM and CDR2 ANQGSEA. CDR3 sequence reads: CSVAASYEQYF. The CDR3, as DNA: TGCAGCGTAGCAGCTTCCTACGAGCAGTACTTC.

This clonotype rates as medium-sized. The chain is built from TRBV7-7 and TRBJ2-5; 9 bases are a match to TRBD2. CDR1 is SSHAT and CDR2 is FNYEAQ in the germline V gene (reference sequence). The CDR3 has 21 amino acids. V shed 7 bases and J 4 bases; nucleotides not matched to a gene: 28. DNA of the CDR3: TGTGCCAGCACCGCCCTCGCGGGAGGGCCATTGAGCGGCGTGAGGCCAGAGACCCAGTACTTC. It is translated as CASTALAGGPLSGVRPETQYF.

In its sample, this clonotype was seen a few times. The chain uses TRBV20-1 and TRBJ1-6, with 7 bases that match TRBD1. This CDR3 is 14 amino acids long. The V gene end was trimmed by 7 bases and the J gene end by 9 bases; junction bases not matched to a gene: 12. CDR1 DFQATT and CDR2 SNEGSKA come from the germline V gene (reference sequence). In nucleotides, the CDR3 is TGCAGTGTTCTACTACAGGGGATAGTTTCACCCCTCCACTTT. This translates into CSVLLQGIVSPLHF.

This chain uses TRBV6-2 or TRBV6-3 with TRBJ1-5; 12 positions match TRBD1. From germline, CDR1 is MNHEY and CDR2 SVGEGT. This CDR3 has 17 residues. V was pared by 6 bases and J by 3 bases, with 9 bases of the junction left unmatched. The CDR3 is CASRGTGGHQPNQPQHF. CDR3 bases: TGTGCCAGCAGAGGGACAGGGGGCCATCAGCCCAATCAGCCCCAGCATTTT.

This clonotype occurred a few times. The chain joins TRBV29-1 to TRBJ1-1; weak D call: TRBD1 (5 bases). The germline V gene encodes CDR1 SQVTM and CDR2 ANQGSEA. This CDR3 is built from 12 residues. Between the trimmed V and J ends, which lost 6 bases and 6 bases, there was a span of 14 bases. CDR3 coding DNA: TGCAGCGTCCAACGGAGGGGCCCTGAAGCTTTCTTT. It yields the protein CSVQRRGPEAFF.

This clonotype was counted between two and nine times. The rearrangement uses TRBV9 and TRBJ1-1; 10 nucleotides line up with TRBD1. The CDR3 runs 13 residues. CDR1 is SGDLS, CDR2 YYNGEE, per germline. The V and J ends lost 4 bases and 11 bases, in that order; junction bases with no gene match: 8. CDR3 protein: CASSIGQGDIAFF. In DNA form, the CDR3 reads TGTGCCAGCAGCATCGGACAGGGGGATATTGCTTTCTTT. Full variable domain (rest looked up from reference TRBV9 and TRBJ1-1): DSGVTQTPKHLITATGQRVTLRCSPRSGDLSVYWYQQSLDQGLQFLIQYYNGEERAKGNILERFSAQQFPDLHSELNLSSLELGDSALYFCASSIGQGDIAFFGQGTRLTVV.

This clonotype occurred a few times. The V and J genes are TRBV2 and TRBJ2-1; TRBD2 aligns across 13 bases. The V segment lost 11 bases and the J segment 3 bases; nucleotides outside the gene matches: 13. This CDR3 has 17 amino acids. The germline CDR1 and CDR2 sequences are SNHLY and FYNNEI. The CDR3 protein is CASGRTSGRGRYNEQFF. Written as DNA, the CDR3 is TGTGCCTCTGGGAGGACTAGCGGGAGAGGTCGCTACAATGAGCAGTTCTTC.

The chain has TRBV20-1 and TRBJ2-1; 9 nucleotides match TRBD2. This CDR3 is 15 amino acids long. The germline V gene encodes CDR1 DFQATT and CDR2 SNEGSKA (reference sequence). J lost 9 bases, V lost 1 base, and 10 bases had no gene match. The CDR3 loop is CSARAPQAGGPEQFF. The CDR3 bases are TGCAGTGCTAGAGCCCCCCAGGCGGGAGGGCCTGAGCAGTTCTTC.

This clonotype was seen once. This chain connects TRBV20-1 to TRBJ2-7, with 10 bases matching TRBD1. The CDR3 totals 15 residues. After removal of 5 bases from V and 1 base from J, the junction contained 8 bases not matched to a gene. Germline CDR1 DFQATT, CDR2 SNEGSKA (reference sequence). The CDR3 coding sequence is TGCAGTGCTCCAACCGGGGACAGGGGATCCTACGAGCAGTACTTC. It is translated as CSAPTGDRGSYEQYF.

The rearrangement links TRBV27 to TRBJ2-7, with 9 positions matching TRBD2. Germline assignment: CDR1 MNHEY and CDR2 SMNVEV (reference sequence). V dropped 8 bases and J dropped 7; count of bases not matched to a gene: 12. This CDR3 is built from 14 residues. The CDR3 protein is CASSAVAGGREQYF. CDR3 bases: TGTGCCAGCTCAGCCGTCGCGGGAGGGCGGGAGCAGTACTTC.

Notes on this clonotype: A much larger clone differs by one base, so this may be a read error. This sequence joins TRBV29-1 and TRBJ2-3, with D perhaps assigned TRBD1 or TRBD2 (6 bases each). There are 12 residues in the CDR3. Per germline, CDR1 SQVTM and CDR2 ANQGSEA. CDR3 sequence: CSVVGGTDKQYF. In nucleotides, the CDR3 is TGCAGCGTTGTCGGGGGCACAGATAAGCAGTATTTT.

The rearrangement uses TRBV7-9 and TRBJ1-4; D is possibly TRBD1 (6 bases). Deletions cut 3 bases from V and 8 bases from J, with 10 bases between. The germline gives CDR1 SEHNR, CDR2 FQNEAQ (reference sequence). The CDR3 is 13 amino acids. CDR3 loop: CASSFAGGEKLFF. CDR3 in DNA: TGTGCCAGCAGCTTCGCCGGGGGCGAAAAACTGTTTTTT.

Only a few counts were recorded for this clonotype. The rearrangement uses TRBV5-1 and TRBJ1-2, with D maybe TRBD1 (5 bases). The length of the CDR3 is 16 residues. Germline V CDR1 and CDR2: SGHRS, YFSETQ. V was cut by 4 bases and J by 6 bases, with 22 bases left in between. The chain's CDR3 is CASSPSGGFGEDGYTF. The CDR3, as DNA: TGCGCCAGCAGCCCCTCCGGGGGGTTCGGGGAGGATGGCTACACCTTC.

This clonotype came up once. This rearrangement joins TRBV28 to TRBJ1-2; 7 bases map to TRBD1. CDR1 is MDHEN, CDR2 SYDVKM, per germline. This CDR3 comprises 15 residues. J gave up 5 bases and V 6 bases, and 12 bases lay outside the gene matches. CDR3 nucleotide sequence: TGTGCCAGCAGATTTAGACAGGGAAGGGATTATGGCTACACCTTC. This codes for CASRFRQGRDYGYTF.

Turning to this clonotype: This may come from a read error, since a much larger clone is one base off. CDR3 protein: CASSPLGSVVNTGELFF. The CDR3 DNA follows: TGTGCCAGCAGCCCCCTGGGGAGCGTGGTGAACACCGGGGAGCTGTTTTTT. The chain couples TRBV4-2 to TRBJ2-2, with D possibly being TRBD2 (5 bases). The CDR3 is made up of 17 amino acids. Per germline, CDR1 LGHNA and CDR2 YNFKEQ. V shed 4 bases and J shed 1 base, with 16 bases lying between them.

This clonotype is judged medium-sized. The chain is built from TRBV29-1 and TRBJ1-1, with TRBD1 matching 8 bases. The CDR3 has 11 amino acids. Germline V gene data show CDR1 as SQVTM and CDR2 as ANQGSEA. Losses at the gene ends were 7 bases for V and 5 bases for J; bases not matched to a gene: 3. CDR3 bases: TGCAGCGGCACAGGGGGGACTGAAGCTTTCTTT. Translating it yields CSGTGGTEAFF.

In this sample, this clonotype turned up a few times. This chain joins TRBV4-1 and TRBJ1-5, with unresolved D. The germline V gene has CDR1 MGHRA and CDR2 YSYEKL. Trimming stripped 1 base from V and 7 bases from J, with 14 bases between. This CDR3 is 15 amino acids long. The CDR3 DNA reads TGCGCCAGCAGCCAAGCTGGCAGGCTACTGCAGCCCCAGCATTTT. As protein: CASSQAGRLLQPQHF.

This clonotype appeared a few times. The J gene is TRBJ2-1, the V gene TRBV11-2, with TRBD2 identical over 14 bases. The germline V gene encodes CDR1 SGHAT and CDR2 FQNNGV. The CDR3 covers 15 residues. With V trimmed by 4 bases and J by 7 bases, 3 bases remained unmatched. In nucleotides, the CDR3 is TGTGCCAGCAGCTGGACTAGCGGGAGGATGAATGAGCAGTTCTTC. Residues: CASSWTSGRMNEQFF.

In this sample, this clonotype turned up a few times. Here the CDR3 reads CASSQEAGLRYTQYF. CDR3 DNA sequence: TGCGCCAGCAGCCAAGAAGCGGGACTGAGGTATACGCAGTATTTT. This sequence joins TRBV4-3 and TRBJ2-3; 7 nucleotides align to TRBD2. The V gene end was trimmed by 0 bases and the J gene end by 7 bases; junction bases not matched to a gene: 7. Germline V lookup: CDR1 LGHNA, CDR2 YSLEER. This CDR3 is 15 amino acids long.

This clonotype showed up just a few times. The gene calls are TRBV19 and TRBJ2-5; TRBD2 matches at 8 bases. Germline V gene data show CDR1 as LNHDA and CDR2 as SQIVND (reference sequence). V lost 4 bases, J lost 3 bases, and 13 bases stayed unmatched. The CDR3 contains 17 residues. This CDR3 reads CASSTPGLGFVEETQYF. The CDR3 region has the DNA TGTGCCAGTAGTACGCCGGGACTAGGGTTTGTCGAAGAGACCCAGTACTTC.

The chain has TRBV19 and TRBJ1-5, with 7 positions matching TRBD1. V trimming: 3 bases; J trimming: 5 bases; junction bases outside the gene matches: 7. The germline CDR1 and CDR2 sequences are LNHDA and SQIVND (reference sequence). The CDR3 is 15 amino acids. This CDR3 reads CASSIGFTGDQPQHF. DNA of the CDR3: TGTGCCAGTAGTATTGGTTTTACAGGGGATCAGCCCCAGCATTTT.